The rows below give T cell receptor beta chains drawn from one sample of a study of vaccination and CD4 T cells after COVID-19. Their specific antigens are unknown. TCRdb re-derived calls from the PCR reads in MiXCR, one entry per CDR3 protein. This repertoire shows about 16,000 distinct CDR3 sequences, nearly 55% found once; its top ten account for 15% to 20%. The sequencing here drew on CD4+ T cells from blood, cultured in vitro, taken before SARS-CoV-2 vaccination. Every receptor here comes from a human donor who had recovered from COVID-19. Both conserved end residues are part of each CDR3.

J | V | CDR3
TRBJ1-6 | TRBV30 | CAWSRRGSTNSPLHF
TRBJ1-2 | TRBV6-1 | CASSPRVDVNYGYTF
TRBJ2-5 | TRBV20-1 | CSATTGGTETQYF
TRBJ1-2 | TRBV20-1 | CSARIPGEDYGYTF
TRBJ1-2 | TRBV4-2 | CASSQEVQRFMTNYGYTF
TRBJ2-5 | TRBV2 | CASRGDRGGFATQYF
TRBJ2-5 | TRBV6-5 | CASSYFGTGVQETQYF
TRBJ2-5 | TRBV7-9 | CASSLSGGEETQYF
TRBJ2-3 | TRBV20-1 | CSAPSAGGITDTQYF
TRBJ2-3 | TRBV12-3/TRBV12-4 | CASSAGADRGDTQYF
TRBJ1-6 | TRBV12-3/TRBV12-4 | CASRIQGDSPLHF
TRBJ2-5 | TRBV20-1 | CSAQLQETQYF
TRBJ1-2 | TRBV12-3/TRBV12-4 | CASSPYPGAGYTF
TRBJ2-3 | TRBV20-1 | CSATRGGRADTQYF
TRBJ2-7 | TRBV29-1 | CSVGTSEAKREQYF
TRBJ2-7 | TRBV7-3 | CASSPGQGNLEQYF
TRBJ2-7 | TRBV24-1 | CATSDSAGGFEQYF
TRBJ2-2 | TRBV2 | CASRDRSTGELFF
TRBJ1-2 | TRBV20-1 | CSARPTGQYYGYTF
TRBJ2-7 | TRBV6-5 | CASSYSLTGGSYEQYF
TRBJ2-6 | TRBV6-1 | CASKTPTGPSGANVLTF
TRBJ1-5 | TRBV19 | CASIDLRRGPGNQPQHF
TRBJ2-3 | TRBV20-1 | CSARDSAGGLPDTQYF
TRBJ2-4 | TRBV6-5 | CASSYGGVAKNIQYF
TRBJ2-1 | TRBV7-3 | CASSRTASPYNEQFF
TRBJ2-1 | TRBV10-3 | CAISDKREGDEQFF
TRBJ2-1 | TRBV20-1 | CSAPRAGASDEQFF
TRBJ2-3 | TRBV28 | CASSLSLGGSGRSTDTQYF
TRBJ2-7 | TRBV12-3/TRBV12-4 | CASSLGWQSYEQYF
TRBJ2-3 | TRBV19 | CASSLSGTRIPDTQYF
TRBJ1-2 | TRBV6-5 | CASSFAGDRANYGYTF
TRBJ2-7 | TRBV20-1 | CSAKGQGYEQYF
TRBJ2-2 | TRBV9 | CASSVLGGYTGELFF
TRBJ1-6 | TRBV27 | CASRRAAGVNNSPLHF
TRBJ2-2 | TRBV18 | CASSPPTPNTGELFF
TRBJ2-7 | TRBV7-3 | CASSLTLTGGYEQYF
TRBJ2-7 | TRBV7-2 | CASSPRLGFYEQYF
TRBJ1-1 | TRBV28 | CASSKRWAVMHTEAFF
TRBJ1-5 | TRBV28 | CASRPRSLSNQPQHF
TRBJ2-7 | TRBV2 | CASRDPGQGSYEQYF
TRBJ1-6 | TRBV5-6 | CASSLGTGISPLHF
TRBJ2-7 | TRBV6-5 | CASSYSRSSYEQYF
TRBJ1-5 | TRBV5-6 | CASSLEYRKLTPLDQPQHF
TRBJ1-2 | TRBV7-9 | CASSLRDGTGSYGYTF
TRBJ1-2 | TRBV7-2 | CASSLRGAKGYTF
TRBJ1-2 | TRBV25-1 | CASSEIEAGINYGYTF
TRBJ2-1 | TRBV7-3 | CASSLDRQTSGDEQFF
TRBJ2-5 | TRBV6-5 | CASSYVETQYF
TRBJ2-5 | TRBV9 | CASSTQPSGTSGRRRETQYF
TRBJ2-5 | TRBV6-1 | CATDRGFQETQYF
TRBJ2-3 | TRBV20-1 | CSARDNRGSPDTQYF
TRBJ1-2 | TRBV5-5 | CASSPDRVGGYTF
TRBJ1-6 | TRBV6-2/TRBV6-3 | CASSYSAGKNNSPLHF
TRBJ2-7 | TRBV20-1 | CSADLTGGVEQYF
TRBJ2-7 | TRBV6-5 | CASSYSNLNSGFWYEQYF
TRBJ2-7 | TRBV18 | CASSPRWTSGWEPGEQYF